This T cell receptor beta chain stems from a study of early T cells in non-severe SARS-CoV-2 infection. Study-level background: Chains were unpaired, as sequencing was done on bulk RNA from unsorted whole blood.

With 4 bases clipped from V and 5 bases from J, the junction kept 1 base outside the gene matches. This CDR3 is built from 14 residues. Germline assignment: CDR1 LGHNT and CDR2 FRNRAP. This clonotype has more than one count but fewer than ten. Its target is unknown. Individual cDNA molecules received unique molecular identifiers. TCRdb fed the 5' RACE reads into MiXCR, producing one record per CDR3 protein. Of about 67,000 distinct CDR3 sequences in the sample, around 10% were seen once. Study-level findings and limits: Matches to VDJdb favored anti-spike CD8 responses and missed private and CD4 specificities.

Sequencing input: whole blood. This TCR derives from an adult who was a healthcare worker with PCR-confirmed SARS-CoV-2 infection or an uninfected control (not recorded which). The chain joins TRBV12-5 to TRBJ2-3, with 12 bases lining up with TRBD2. Here the CDR3 reads CASGWGLAGDTQYF. CDR3 DNA sequence: TGTGCTAGTGGTTGGGGACTAGCGGGAGATACGCAGTATTTT.